The next 10 T cell receptor beta chains were all read from a single sample in a study of cytomegalovirus exposure and HLA in healthy donors. PCR was performed using 60 Vbeta and 13 Jbeta primers. Only in-frame clones appear in the TCRdb table, and some are missing; sequencing was by immunoSEQ multiplex PCR. The sample carries roughly 200,000 clones, just over 75% recorded once. Source material: PBMCs. All receptors derive from a man aged 25 to 45 in good health and CMV-seronegative.

The J gene is TRBJ1-2, the V gene TRBV5-1; a possible D gene is TRBD1 (5 bases). The V end was cut by 1 base, the J end by 2 bases, with 18 bases between. The CDR3 sequence is 17 residues long. Germline V gene data show CDR1 as SGHRS and CDR2 as YFSETQ. This CDR3 reads CASSLLESAGPNYGYTF. CDR3 nucleotides: TGCGCCAGCAGCTTGCTCGAATCGGCGGGACCGAACTATGGCTACACCTTC.

A remark on this clone: The sample holds other DNA sequences that translate to the same CDR3. The gene calls are TRBV6-5 and TRBJ1-2; 9 nucleotides line up with TRBD1. In germline, CDR1 is MNHEY, CDR2 SVGAGI. V lost 6 bases and J lost 3; bases outside the gene matches: 5. The CDR3 consists of 14 residues. The CDR3 reads CASSWTGEDYGYTF. CDR3 DNA sequence: TGTGCCAGCAGCTGGACAGGGGAGGACTATGGCTACACCTTC.

This clone was picked up one time. In DNA, the CDR3 is TGTGCCAGCAGTACATACAGGGAGGGTCAGCCCCAGCATTTT. Residues: CASSTYREGQPQHF. V gene TRBV27 combines with J gene TRBJ1-5; a weak D match, TRBD1 (6 bases). The CDR3 is 14 residues long. Germline V lookup: CDR1 MNHEY, CDR2 SMNVEV (reference sequence). Trimming pared 5 bases from V and 6 bases from J, leaving 14 bases between.

The chain recombines TRBV11-2 with TRBJ2-5; 9 bases map to TRBD2. The J segment lost 2 bases and the V segment lost 4 bases, leaving 5 bases of the junction unmatched. This CDR3 is built from 15 residues. Germline CDR1 and CDR2: SGHAT and FQNNGV. The CDR3 coding sequence is TGTGCCAGCAGCTCCCGGACTAGCGCACAAGAGACCCAGTACTTC. This codes for CASSSRTSAQETQYF.

CDR3 protein: CSVGSPGGSVDYTF. The CDR3 DNA reads TGCAGCGTTGGGTCCCCAGGGGGCAGCGTTGACTACACCTTC. The chain couples TRBV29-1 to TRBJ1-2, with 8 bases fitting TRBD1. V shed 4 bases, J shed 10 bases, and the junction held 14 bases outside the gene matches. This CDR3 has 14 residues. Per germline, CDR1 SQVTM and CDR2 ANQGSEA.

The chain couples TRBV10-1 to TRBJ2-7; the D gene is possibly TRBD1 (6 bases). Germline assignment: CDR1 WNHNN and CDR2 SYGVQD (reference sequence). The CDR3 loop spans 14 amino acids. The germline V and J ends were trimmed by 6 bases and 3 bases, with 15 bases remaining between them. This CDR3 is CASSLDRDYYEQYF. The DNA for the CDR3 is TGCGCCAGCAGCTTGGACAGAGACTACTACGAGCAGTACTTC.

The chain combines TRBV25-1 with TRBJ2-5, with D unclear. The V gene's germline CDR1 is MGHDK and CDR2 SYGVNS. This CDR3 has 15 residues. Trimming took 0 bases from V and 3 from J, leaving 11 bases between them. In nucleotides, the CDR3 is TGTGCCAGCAGTGAATACCCCGTAGGAGAAGAGACCCAGTACTTC. Amino acid sequence: CASSEYPVGEETQYF.

This chain connects TRBV6-6 to TRBJ2-5; D is perhaps TRBD1 (5 bases). CDR1 is MNHNY and CDR2 is SVGAGI in the germline V gene (reference sequence). The V gene lost 8 bases and the J gene lost 5 bases, with 15 bases spanning the gap. This CDR3 spans 13 amino acids. The CDR3 bases are TGTGCCAGCTGCCTTTTGGGGCTGGAGACCCAGTACTTC. It translates to CASCLLGLETQYF.

This clone showed up just once. The chain uses TRBV9 and TRBJ2-6, with D hard to call. V lost 4 bases to trimming and J lost 0 bases, with 11 bases between them. CDR3 size: 16 residues. Germline V gene sequence: CDR1 SGDLS, CDR2 YYNGEE. The CDR3 coding sequence is TGTGCCAGCAGCCCAAGTGGCGGCTCTGGGGCCAACGTCCTGACTTTC. Translated, it gives CASSPSGGSGANVLTF.

The chain carries TRBV29-1 and TRBJ2-1, with TRBD2 identical over 13 bases. Germline V gives CDR1 SQVTM, CDR2 ANQGSEA. The CDR3 runs to 14 residues. The V segment lost 6 bases and the J segment 3 bases; nucleotides outside the gene matches: 2. The CDR3: CSVGTSGNYNEQFF. In DNA form, the CDR3 reads TGCAGCGTCGGGACTAGCGGGAACTACAATGAGCAGTTCTTC.